This T cell receptor beta chain comes out of a study of T cell responses to AZD1222 COVID-19 vaccine. Clones were read by immunoSEQ multiplex PCR, and TCRdb kept only the in-frame ones, dropping some. The profile shows over 150,000 clones, 90% of them singletons. Concerning this clone: The antigen is unknown.

Study observations and caveats: Females made up more of the donors, who were largely white British, and clonal diversity may have come out too low.

Germline V lookup: CDR1 MDHEN, CDR2 SYDVKM. Trimming took off 2 bases at V and 1 base at J, with 5 bases between the two ends. The CDR3 spans 14 residues. This TCR came from an adult in good health. This rearrangement joins TRBV28 to TRBJ2-2; TRBD1 might be the D (5 bases). Sequencing was performed on peripheral blood, taken on day 0 of AZD1222 vaccination. The CDR3 DNA reads as TGTGCCAGCAGTTTAGGACAGAACACCGGGGAGCTGTTTTTT. It specifies CASSLGQNTGELFF. Supplemented by reference TRBV28 and TRBJ2-2, the full variable domain reads DVKVTQSSRYLVKRTGEKVFLECVQDMDHENMFWYRQDPGLGLRLIYFSYDVKMKEKGDIPEGYSVSREKKERFSLILESASTNQTSMYLCASSLGQNTGELFFGEGSRLTVL.